Presented here are 2 T cell receptor beta chains from one specimen sequenced in a study of T cell changes during pregnancy in multiple sclerosis. Sequencing used immunoSEQ multiplex PCR; TCRdb keeps in-frame clones, though not all of them. Of under 65,000 clones listed, nearly 95% were seen once; the top ten hold 0.5%. The source was CD4+ T cells from peripheral blood mononuclear cells, collected in the third trimester of pregnancy. These receptors came from a female donor with multiple sclerosis, enrolled in a pregnancy study.

This sequence joins TRBV2 and TRBJ1-1; TRBD1 matches 9 bases. The V and J ends lost 6 bases and 3 bases, in that order; junction bases with no gene match: 8. This CDR3 region has 15 residues. Germline assignment: CDR1 SNHLY and CDR2 FYNNEI. The CDR3: CASRGGTGSYTEAFF. The CDR3 DNA is TGTGCCAGCAGGGGAGGGACAGGGTCATACACTGAAGCTTTCTTT.

The chain is built from TRBV18 and TRBJ1-1, with unresolved D. The V end was cut by 1 base, the J end by 1 base, with 7 bases between. CDR1 is KGHSH, CDR2 LQKENI, per germline. This CDR3 has 14 amino acids. The CDR3 is CASSPLPKNTEAFF. In DNA, the CDR3 is TGTGCCAGCTCACCACTCCCTAAGAACACTGAAGCTTTCTTT.